The T cell receptor beta chain described here comes from a study of CD8 T cells in Susac syndrome. The V end lost 5 bases, the J end lost 4 bases, and 3 bases lay between the germline ends. The CDR3 is 12 residues long. Germline CDR1 reads MNHEY; CDR2 reads SVGEGT. RNA, at about 0.5 to 1 ug, was reverse transcribed with random hexamers. MiXCR, run by TCRdb on the immunoSEQ multiplex PCR reads, gives a single entry per CDR3 protein. The table has 170,000 or so distinct CDR3 sequences, roughly 92% seen once. The clonotype originates from a human donor with multiple sclerosis. Material: CD4+ T cells from PBMCs. The chain carries TRBV6-2 or TRBV6-3 and TRBJ1-6; D remains unclear. The CDR3 region has the DNA TGTGCCAGCAGTAAATATAATTCACCCCTCCACTTT. Amino acid sequence: CASSKYNSPLHF.